The next 7 T cell receptor beta chains were all read from a single sample in a study of blood T cell repertoires in COVID-19. Clones were read by immunoSEQ multiplex PCR, and TCRdb kept only the in-frame ones, dropping some. The sample carries fewer than 250,000 clones, roughly 86% recorded once. Sequenced input: peripheral blood. Every receptor here comes from a man aged 50-60 years with acute or convalescent COVID-19.

V usage is TRBV15 and J usage is TRBJ2-1, with 8 bases lining up with TRBD2. With 8 bases clipped from V and 10 bases from J, the junction kept 13 bases outside the gene matches. Germline CDR1 LNHNV, CDR2 YYDKDF (reference sequence). CDR3 length equals 14 residues. The CDR3 is CATDSGLAFGEQFF. CDR3 nucleotide sequence: TGTGCCACCGATAGCGGACTAGCCTTCGGGGAGCAGTTCTTC.

The V gene is TRBV19, the J gene TRBJ2-1, with 12 bases lining up with TRBD2. This CDR3 has 14 residues. Germline CDR1 is LNHDA and CDR2 is SQIVND (reference sequence). The trim removed 6 bases at V and 4 bases at J, leaving 1 base unmatched. This CDR3 reads CASRGTSGYNEQFF. CDR3 DNA: TGTGCCAGTAGGGGGACTAGCGGGTACAATGAGCAGTTCTTC.

DNA for the CDR3: TGTGCCAGCAGCTTAGCTTCCGGGACAGGGATGAACGAGCAGTACTTC. Protein product: CASSLASGTGMNEQYF. V and J are TRBV7-6 and TRBJ2-7, with 9 bases identical to TRBD1. Germline V CDR1 and CDR2: SGHVS, FNYEAQ. V was pared by 0 bases and J by 5 bases, with 8 bases of the junction left unmatched. The CDR3 spans 16 residues.

The chain is built from TRBV7-2 and TRBJ2-1; 8 bases are a match to TRBD2. Germline CDR1 SGHTA, CDR2 FQGNSA. The CDR3 is 15 amino acids. V trimming: 3 bases; J trimming: 8 bases; junction bases outside the gene matches: 9. CDR3 amino acids: CASSLTGLGGHEQFF. The DNA for the CDR3 is TGTGCCAGCAGCTTGACGGGACTAGGTGGCCATGAGCAGTTCTTC.

The V call is TRBV3-1 (or the pseudogene TRBV3-2), the J call TRBJ2-7; D is unresolved. The CDR3 runs to 14 residues. CDR1 and CDR2 (germline): LGHDT, YNNKEL (reference sequence). Trimming cost V 1 base and J 4 bases, with 11 bases left between them. In nucleotides, the CDR3 is TGTGCCAGCAGCCAAGTTGGCCTCTTGTACGAGCAGTACTTC. Residues: CASSQVGLLYEQYF.

V usage is TRBV4-1 and J usage is TRBJ1-3; weak D call: TRBD1 (5 bases). CDR1 is MGHRA and CDR2 is YSYEKL in the germline V gene. This CDR3 comprises 17 residues. Deletions cut 1 base from V and 1 base from J, with 14 bases between. The CDR3 here is CASSQAGRVLSGNTIYF. The CDR3, as DNA: TGCGCCAGCAGCCAAGCTGGCAGGGTTTTATCTGGAAACACCATATATTTT.

In its sample, this clone was seen once. The CDR3 is CASSGTDWNEQYF. The DNA for the CDR3 is TGCGCCAGCAGTGGGACAGATTGGAACGAGCAGTACTTC. This chain connects TRBV10-1 to TRBJ2-7; tentatively, D is TRBD1 (6 bases). Germline CDR1 WNHNN, CDR2 SYGVQD (reference sequence). Deletions cut 4 bases from V and 5 bases from J, with 12 bases between. This CDR3 has 13 residues.